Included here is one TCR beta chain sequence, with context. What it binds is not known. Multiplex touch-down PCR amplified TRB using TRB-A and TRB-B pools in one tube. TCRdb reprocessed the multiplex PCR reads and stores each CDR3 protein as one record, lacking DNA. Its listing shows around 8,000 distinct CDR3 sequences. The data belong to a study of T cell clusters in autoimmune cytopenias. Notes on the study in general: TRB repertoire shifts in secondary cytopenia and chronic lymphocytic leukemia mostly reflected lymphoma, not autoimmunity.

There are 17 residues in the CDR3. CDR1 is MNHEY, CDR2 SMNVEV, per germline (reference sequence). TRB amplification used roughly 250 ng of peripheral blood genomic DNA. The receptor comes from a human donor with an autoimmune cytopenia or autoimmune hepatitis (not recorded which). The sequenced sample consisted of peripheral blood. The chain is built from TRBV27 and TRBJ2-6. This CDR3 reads CASSLSGRLVGANVLTF.